This T cell receptor beta chain was sequenced during a study of blood T cell repertoires in COVID-19. Across the whole study: Acute-phase and convalescent COVID-19 samples originated in the United States, Italy and Spain. PBMCs, B-cell-depleted T cells, or T cells provided the cDNA or gDNA that made up the material.

This clone showed up just once. Libraries were prepared by immunoSEQ multiplex PCR; TCRdb keeps only in-frame clonotypes and omits some of them. The table lists approximately 100,000 clones, approximately 80% of them singletons. The CDR3 contains 16 residues. Trimming removed 6 bases from V and 0 bases from J; junction bases left unmatched: 9. CDR1 is LNHDA and CDR2 is SQIVND in the germline V gene (reference sequence). The source of this sequence is a woman aged 80 or over with active or convalescent COVID-19. The sequenced sample consisted of peripheral blood. The chain links TRBV19 to TRBJ1-2, with 8 bases identical to TRBD1. Here the CDR3 DNA reads TGTGCCAGTAGACCGCAAGGGACAGGAGCTAACTATGGCTACACCTTC. Translating it yields CASRPQGTGANYGYTF.